This record concerns one T cell receptor beta chain sequence. TCRdb re-derived calls from the PCR reads in MiXCR, one entry per CDR3 protein. The data hold 60,000 to 70,000 distinct CDR3 sequences, with about a sixth observed a single time. This entry is derived from a study of molecular identifiers for immune sequencing clone quantification. The germline V gene encodes CDR1 LNHNV and CDR2 YYDKDF (reference sequence). V was clipped by 1 base and J by 7 bases; unmatched bases: 7. This CDR3 spans 15 amino acids. The specimen sequenced was naive CD8+ T cells from blood, with Jurkat cell RNA spiked in. The subset is: FACS-sorted CD8+CD4-CCR7+CD45RA+ naive T cells. The receptor comes from a human donor in good health. Some libraries in this study had Jurkat cell RNA spiked in. V usage is TRBV15 and J usage is TRBJ1-2; 9 positions match TRBD1. CDR3: CATSRAFTGGGGYTF. CDR3 bases: TGTGCCACCAGCAGAGCGTTCACAGGGGGCGGTGGCTACACCTTC.